This T cell receptor beta chain was found in a study of early T cells in non-severe SARS-CoV-2 infection. The CDR3 covers 14 residues. CDR1 is SNHLY and CDR2 is FYNNEI in the germline V gene. V was clipped by 8 bases and J by 2 bases, with 13 bases between them. TCRdb re-called the 5' RACE reads with MiXCR, one entry per CDR3 protein. The sample shows more than 70,000 distinct CDR3 sequences, more than 9% of them seen only once. This chain connects TRBV2 to TRBJ1-5, with a possible D match to TRBD1 (6 bases). Sequencing was carried out using whole blood. This clonotype was sampled from an adult who was a healthcare worker with PCR-confirmed SARS-CoV-2 infection or an uninfected control (not recorded which). CDR3 sequence: CASGGHTGNQPQHF. CDR3 nucleotide sequence: TGTGCCAGCGGGGGGCACACAGGCAATCAGCCCCAGCATTTT.